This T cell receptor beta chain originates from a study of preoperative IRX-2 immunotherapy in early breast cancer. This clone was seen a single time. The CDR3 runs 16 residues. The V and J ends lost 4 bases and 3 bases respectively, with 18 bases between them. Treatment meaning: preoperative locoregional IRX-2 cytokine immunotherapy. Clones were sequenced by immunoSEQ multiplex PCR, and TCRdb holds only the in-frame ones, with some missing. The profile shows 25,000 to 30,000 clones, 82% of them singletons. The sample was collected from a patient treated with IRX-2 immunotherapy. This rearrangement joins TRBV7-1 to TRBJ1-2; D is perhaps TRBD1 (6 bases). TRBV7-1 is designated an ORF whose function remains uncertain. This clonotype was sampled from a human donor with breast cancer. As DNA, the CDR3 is TGTGCCAGCAGCTTAGGACCGACAGGTGGGGACTATGGCTACACCTTC. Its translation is CASSLGPTGGDYGYTF.